This T cell receptor (beta chain) appears in the sequencing data of a study of T cells in Graves' hyperthyroidism and ophthalmopathy. RNA transcripts served as the template for amplifying TCR beta CDR3 regions. The HTBI set primed first-round TCR CDR3 RT-PCR. MiXCR was run by TCRdb on the multiplex PCR reads, yielding one entry per CDR3 protein. The repertoire holds about 270,000 distinct CDR3 sequences, with roughly 20% as singletons. A word on this clonotype: This may arise from a read error, as a much more abundant clone is one base away. Lacking the conserved final phenylalanine or tryptophan, this CDR3 likely reflects a read error.

This sequence originates from a man younger than 45 with Graves' ophthalmopathy. The sequencing sample was made of blood.

This CDR3 is CASSKAGPYEQYL. CDR3 in DNA: TGTGCCAGCTCCAAAGCGGGACCCTACGAGCAGTACCTC. The V and J genes are TRBV11-1 and TRBJ2-7, with 7 bases matching TRBD2. The V segment lost 8 bases and the J segment 2 bases; nucleotides outside the gene matches: 6. This CDR3 spans 13 amino acids. Germline CDR1 SGHAT, CDR2 FQDESV (reference sequence).